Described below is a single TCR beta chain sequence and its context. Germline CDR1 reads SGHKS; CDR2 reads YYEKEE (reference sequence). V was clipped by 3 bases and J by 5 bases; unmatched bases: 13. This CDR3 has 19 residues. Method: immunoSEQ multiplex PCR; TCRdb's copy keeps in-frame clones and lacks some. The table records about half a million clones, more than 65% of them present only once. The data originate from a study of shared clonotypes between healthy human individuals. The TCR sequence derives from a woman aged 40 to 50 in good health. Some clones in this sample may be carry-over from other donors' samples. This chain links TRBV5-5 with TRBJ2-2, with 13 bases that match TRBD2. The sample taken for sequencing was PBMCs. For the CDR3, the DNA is TGTGCCAGCAGCTCGCAGGGGCGGACTAGCGGGAGAGAGACCGGGGAGCTGTTTTTT. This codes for CASSSQGRTSGRETGELFF.